This paragraph reports one TCR beta chain. Its antigen is undetermined. This entry comes from a study of cytomegalovirus exposure and HLA in healthy donors. Researchers ran the PCR with 60 Vbeta and 13 Jbeta primers. Measured with immunoSEQ multiplex PCR; TCRdb has only the in-frame clones, and not every one. The sample carries roughly 150,000 clones, 75% to 90% recorded once. Germline loops: CDR1 SEHNR, CDR2 FQNEAQ (reference sequence). The CDR3 totals 15 residues. V dropped 4 bases and J dropped 5; count of bases not matched to a gene: 10. Unrecorded immune exposures were likely, despite nominal health at sampling. Study findings and constraints: Later analysis demonstrated an association between a missense DCLRE1C variant and TCR beta V- and J-gene trimming. What TCR beta sequences reportedly achieved was accurate prediction of HLA-A and HLA-B alleles in most subjects. An observed cluster of highly shared sequence variants was recorded as a likely sequencing artifact.

The TCR originated in a boy between 2 and 10 years old in good health and CMV-seronegative. The material sequenced was PBMCs. The chain recombines TRBV7-9 with TRBJ1-1; 7 bases line up with TRBD1. This chain's CDR3 is CASSSSRQGRTEAFF. The CDR3, as DNA: TGTGCCAGCAGCTCTTCCCGACAGGGAAGGACTGAAGCTTTCTTT.